These T cell receptor beta chains were read from a single sample in a study of blood T cell repertoires in COVID-19. Libraries were prepared by immunoSEQ multiplex PCR; TCRdb keeps only in-frame clonotypes and omits some of them. The sample has about 280,000 clones; roughly 90% are singletons. The sequenced sample consisted of peripheral blood. These receptors were collected from a woman between 40 and 55 years old who had recovered from COVID-19. Each CDR3 is given with its conserved first and last residue. D genes are given only for firm matches. Size tells how often a clone was seen (once, few, many) or the class of an expanded clone, and some rows leave it out.

V: TRBV28; D: .; J: TRBJ2-7; size: .; DNA: TGTGCCAGCAGTTTATCCCTTCGGGCGGGAGAGCAGTACTTC; CDR3: CASSLSLRAGEQYF
V: TRBV9; D: TRBD1; J: TRBJ2-3; size: .; DNA: TGTGCCAGCAGCGTCGAGGGGGCCGGCGATACGCAGTATTTT; CDR3: CASSVEGAGDTQYF
V: TRBV5-1; D: .; J: TRBJ1-6; size: once; DNA: TGCGCCAGCAGCTTACAGGGTCCTGGCGATTCACCCCTCCACTTT; CDR3: CASSLQGPGDSPLHF
V: TRBV12-3/TRBV12-4; D: .; J: TRBJ2-7; size: .; DNA: TGTGCCAGCAGTTTCCAATGGACAGACGAGCAGTACTTC; CDR3: CASSFQWTDEQYF
V: TRBV5-6; D: TRBD2; J: TRBJ2-3; size: .; DNA: TGTGCCAGCAGCTTGGTCGGGCTAGCGGGAGCAGATACGCAGTATTTT; CDR3: CASSLVGLAGADTQYF
V: TRBV5-1; D: .; J: TRBJ2-3; size: .; DNA: TGCGCCAGCAGCATTAGGACAGACACAGATACGCAGTATTTT; CDR3: CASSIRTDTDTQYF
V: TRBV12-5; D: TRBD2; J: TRBJ2-1; size: .; DNA: TGTGCTAGTGGTTTGGGGGGGACTAGCTTTGGGAATGAGCAGTTCTTC; CDR3: CASGLGGTSFGNEQFF
V: TRBV30; D: TRBD1; J: TRBJ1-1; size: .; DNA: TGTGCCTGGAGGAGACCGGACAGGGTGAACACTGAAGCTTTCTTT; CDR3: CAWRRPDRVNTEAFF
V: TRBV6-5; D: TRBD1; J: TRBJ1-1; size: .; DNA: TGTGCCAGCAGTTACTCGGGACAGGGGCCCCTCGAAGCTTTCTTT; CDR3: CASSYSGQGPLEAFF
V: TRBV12-3/TRBV12-4; D: .; J: TRBJ1-5; size: .; DNA: TGTGCCAGCAGTCCAGGGGCAGGACAGCCCCAGCATTTT; CDR3: CASSPGAGQPQHF
V: TRBV5-1; D: .; J: TRBJ2-3; size: .; DNA: TGCGCCAGCAGCTGGAGGTCGGCAGATACGCAGTATTTT; CDR3: CASSWRSADTQYF
V: TRBV7-6; D: TRBD2; J: TRBJ2-5; size: .; DNA: TGTGCCAGCAGCCCGGGACTAGCGGGGGCGTTCCAAGAGACCCAGTACTTC; CDR3: CASSPGLAGAFQETQYF
V: TRBV6-2/TRBV6-3; D: TRBD2; J: TRBJ2-5; size: .; DNA: TGTGCCAGCAGTTACGCCCCCCGGAGCGGGAGGACGGAGACCCAGTACTTC; CDR3: CASSYAPRSGRTETQYF
V: TRBV27; D: .; J: TRBJ2-3; size: .; DNA: TGTGCCAGCAGTCGGGGACTGGGCACAGATACGCAGTATTTT; CDR3: CASSRGLGTDTQYF
V: TRBV4-2; D: .; J: TRBJ2-1; size: .; DNA: TGTGCCAGCAGCCAAGATTCCACTAGCCCTGTCGGGCAGTTCTTC; CDR3: CASSQDSTSPVGQFF
V: TRBV9; D: .; J: TRBJ1-3; size: .; DNA: TGTGCCAGCAGCCCTCTAGAGGGACTACAGGGCACCATATATTTT; CDR3: CASSPLEGLQGTIYF
V: TRBV11-2; D: TRBD2; J: TRBJ2-2; size: .; DNA: TGTGCCAGCAGCAGGACTAGCGGGATAACCGGGGAGCTGTTTTTT; CDR3: CASSRTSGITGELFF
V: TRBV5-1; D: TRBD2; J: TRBJ2-7; size: .; DNA: TGCGCCAGCAGCTTGGCGGGAGGGTCCCCCTACGAGCAGTACTTC; CDR3: CASSLAGGSPYEQYF
V: TRBV6-4; D: TRBD1; J: TRBJ2-7; size: .; DNA: TGTGCCAGCAGTGCGGGACAGGGACACGAGCAGTACTTC; CDR3: CASSAGQGHEQYF
V: TRBV11-3; D: .; J: TRBJ2-1; size: .; DNA: TGTGCCAGCAGCTTAGATCTGAACTCTGAGCAGTTCTTC; CDR3: CASSLDLNSEQFF
V: TRBV7-9; D: TRBD1; J: TRBJ1-4; size: .; DNA: TGTGCCAGCAGCCCGGGACAGGATAATGAAAAACTGTTTTTT; CDR3: CASSPGQDNEKLFF
V: TRBV25-1; D: TRBD1; J: TRBJ2-7; size: .; DNA: TGTGCCAGCAGTGCCAGCAAGGGACAGGGGAACTCCTACGAGCAGTACTTC; CDR3: CASSASKGQGNSYEQYF
V: TRBV27; D: TRBD1; J: TRBJ1-5; size: .; DNA: TGTGCCAGCAGCAGGGACAGGGGGCCCCCGAATCAGCCCCAGCATTTT; CDR3: CASSRDRGPPNQPQHF
V: TRBV7-3; D: .; J: TRBJ1-2; size: .; DNA: TGTGCCAGCAGCCCGGGGGGAGCTAACTATGGCTACACCTTC; CDR3: CASSPGGANYGYTF
V: TRBV3-1/TRBV3-2; D: .; J: TRBJ2-1; size: .; DNA: TGTGCCAGCAGCCGATCGACGGGCTACAATGAGCAGTTCTTC; CDR3: CASSRSTGYNEQFF
V: TRBV28; D: .; J: TRBJ2-7; size: .; DNA: TGTGCCAGCAGCACCCGGAAGGGGCCCACCTACGAGCAGTACTTC; CDR3: CASSTRKGPTYEQYF
V: TRBV20-1; D: TRBD2; J: TRBJ2-7; size: few; DNA: TGCAGTGCTAGTGGCCGGACTAGCGGATACGAGCAGTACTTC; CDR3: CSASGRTSGYEQYF
V: TRBV14; D: .; J: TRBJ1-2; size: .; DNA: TGTGCCAGCAGCCAAGATGGTACAGGGATTTACTATGGCTACACCTTC; CDR3: CASSQDGTGIYYGYTF
V: TRBV7-9; D: .; J: TRBJ2-1; size: .; DNA: TGTGCCAGCAGCCCGCTGGCGGATGAGCAGTTCTTC; CDR3: CASSPLADEQFF
V: TRBV5-4; D: TRBD1; J: TRBJ2-6; size: .; DNA: TGTGCCAGCAGCTCGCCAGGGGGCGCGGGATTGACTGGGGCCAACGTCCTGACTTTC; CDR3: CASSSPGGAGLTGANVLTF
V: TRBV19; D: TRBD1; J: TRBJ1-2; size: .; DNA: TGTGCCAGTACCCGAGGGACAGGGTTTTCGAGAGGCTATGGCTACACCTTC; CDR3: CASTRGTGFSRGYGYTF
V: TRBV7-6; D: TRBD2; J: TRBJ2-1; size: .; DNA: TGTGCCAGCAGCGGACTAGCGGGAGGTTACAATGAGCAGTTCTTC; CDR3: CASSGLAGGYNEQFF
V: TRBV18; D: .; J: TRBJ2-1; size: .; DNA: TGTGCCAGCTCACCAGATAAAACAGGGTCCCATGAGCAGTTCTTC; CDR3: CASSPDKTGSHEQFF
V: TRBV27; D: TRBD2; J: TRBJ2-5; size: .; DNA: TGTGCCAGCAGTTTAGGACTAGCGGGTTTGGAGACCCAGTACTTC; CDR3: CASSLGLAGLETQYF
V: TRBV19; D: TRBD1; J: TRBJ2-1; size: few; DNA: TGTGCCAGTAGTATAGTGGGGACAGGGTCCAATGAGCAGTTCTTC; CDR3: CASSIVGTGSNEQFF
V: TRBV27; D: .; J: TRBJ2-5; size: .; DNA: TGTGCCAGCAGGGGGGGTAAGGGTCAAGAGACCCAGTACTTC; CDR3: CASRGGKGQETQYF
V: TRBV18; D: TRBD2; J: TRBJ2-3; size: .; DNA: TGTGCCAGCTCCCCAATAAAGACTAGCGGAAGCACAGATACGCAGTATTTT; CDR3: CASSPIKTSGSTDTQYF
V: TRBV5-6; D: TRBD2; J: TRBJ2-3; size: few; DNA: TGTGCCAGCAGCGCTAGCGGGAGGGCCTCTAGCACAGATACGCAGTATTTT; CDR3: CASSASGRASSTDTQYF
V: TRBV12-5; D: TRBD2; J: TRBJ2-1; size: .; DNA: TGTGCTAGTGGTTTGGGATCGGGAGGTCGCTACAATGAGCAGTTCTTC; CDR3: CASGLGSGGRYNEQFF